This T cell receptor (beta chain) comes out of a study of T cells in Graves' hyperthyroidism and ophthalmopathy. The study, taken as a whole, reports: Most thyroid clonotypes expanded above 0.001 were also detected in blood. The model's output predicted ophthalmopathy at a median of about 6.5 months prior to onset.

To note about this clonotype: Its antigen is undetermined.

Amplified TCR beta CDR3 regions came from RNA transcripts. A set of HTBI primers served as the primers for a first-round RT-PCR of the TCR CDR3. Each CDR3 protein gets one entry after TCRdb re-called the multiplex PCR reads with MiXCR. The table has around 760,000 distinct CDR3 sequences, about a third seen once; the top ten hold 31%. This CDR3 has 12 amino acids. Trimming took off 10 bases at V and 6 bases at J, with 15 bases between the two ends. Germline V gene sequence: CDR1 LNHNV, CDR2 YYDKDF (reference sequence). The chain joins TRBV15 to TRBJ1-1; tentatively, D is TRBD1 (6 bases). This sequence was found in a woman aged 40 to 50 with Graves' hyperthyroidism. Material for sequencing was blood. CDR3 sequence (DNA): TGTGCCATCGGGACACCTGGGGCTGAAGCTTTCTTT. This sequence encodes CAIGTPGAEAFF.